This T cell receptor (beta chain) is drawn from a study of blood T cell repertoires in COVID-19 (dated by TCRdb to the early 2020s). About the investigation overall: Samples covering the acute and convalescent phases of COVID-19 were provided by collaborators in the United States, Italy and Spain. A freely available public database, intended as a resource for researchers studying the immune response to SARS-CoV-2, is where the repertoires were released. The samples were drawn from the first 160 participants of the ongoing ImmuneRACE study and from roughly 1,300 subjects provided by 6 global collaborators. Where HLA class I and class II types were available, the types were taken from metadata supplied by the sample provider, not from assay-based typing. Subjects who had been exposed to COVID-19, were actively infected with it, or had recovered from it provided the deeply sampled blood TCRbeta repertoires that made up the dataset. The sample metadata nearly always contained a de-identified subject ID, COVID-19 status, age in years and sex. The material from the prospective study consisted of cDNA or gDNA derived from T cells, B-cell-depleted T cells, or PBMCs.

A remark on this clone: Its antigen remains undetermined. No per-base quality is available; no much larger clone lies one base away.

At one collaborating source in Seattle, patients were enrolled during active infection and were followed longitudinally through the course of disease. Collaborating institutions collected whole blood in K2EDTA tubes following their own protocols. For TCRbeta analysis, collaborators shipped samples in one of three forms: frozen whole blood, isolated PBMCs, or DNA extracted from either of those sample types. What the authors observed across the whole study: How much clinical and demographic metadata was included differed by source and by participant, and the metadata was provided uncurated.

The immunoSEQ Assay, a bias-controlled multiplex PCR, was used to amplify TCRbeta CDR3 regions from genomic DNA. Turning to the authors' computational methods: Within the assay, amplification of reference gene primers was used to estimate how many nucleated cells each sample contained. To quantify the absolute abundance of each unique TCRbeta CDR3 rearrangement, sequence reads were collapsed and filtered. For each sample, productive Simpson clonality was calculated as the square root of Simpson's diversity index over productive rearrangements. TCRdb mirrors the immuneACCESS table, restricted to in-frame sequences. Some clones are absent from its copies; in checked studies, under half trace to an unresolved V gene, and the reason for the others is unknown. That table furnishes V, J and clone size, whereas the DNA furnished D and trimming. The sample records about 200,000 clones, roughly 77% of which are singletons. The ten largest clones take up around 6% of the sample.

The source material was peripheral blood. The receptor was isolated from a woman in her forties with COVID-19, enrolled during active disease.

The CDR3 region reads CASSGGTASYEQYF. The DNA sequence is TGTGCCAGCAGCGGAGGGACTGCTTCCTACGAGCAGTACTTC. The rearranged segments are TRBV7-2 and TRBJ2-7, and possibly TRBD2, on 6 matching bases. The germline ends are 12 bases apart after V is trimmed by 5 bases and J by 1 base. The CDR3 starts with the cysteine, ends with the phenylalanine, and has 14 residues. Solely the CDR3 DNA is kept, with 42 bases framed from the first base. The germline V gene supplies CDR1 SGHTA and CDR2 FQGNSA.